These 4 T cell receptor beta chains share one sample of origin, sequenced in a study of monozygotic twins with inflammatory bowel disease (dated by TCRdb to about 2019). Libraries were made using 5' RACE. The sequencing machine was an Illumina HiSeq 2500. TCRdb reprocessed the reads, and each CDR3 protein sequence is entered once, without DNA. The table for this sample records approximately 400,000 distinct CDR3 sequences. The ten biggest clones cover around 2.6% of the sample. Material: blood. These receptors were obtained from a human donor with ulcerative colitis or Crohn's disease, or a healthy co-twin of an affected twin (not recorded which).

The V call is TRBV5-1, the J call TRBJ1-6; without DNA, the TCRdb call of TRBD1 cannot be checked. Germline CDR1 is SGHRS and CDR2 is YFSETQ. The CDR3 length is 15 residues. CDR3 residues: CASSLGQGYDSPLHF.

The V gene is TRBV11-2, the J gene TRBJ2-3; TCRdb's D gene call, TRBD1, goes unchecked for lack of DNA. The CDR3 extends over 15 amino acids. Germline V CDR1 and CDR2: SGHAT, FQNNGV. The CDR3 reads CASTGTGYSTDTQYF.

This CDR3 reads CASSQGLAGTGYSPLHF. The chain uses TRBV4-3 and TRBJ1-6; TCRdb's assignment of TRBD1 cannot be checked, as there is no DNA. The CDR3 contains 17 residues. CDR1 LGHNA and CDR2 YSLEER come from the germline V gene.

This chain joins TRBV5-6 and TRBJ2-7; TCRdb proposes TRBD1, but this gene call is untestable without DNA. The germline V gene encodes CDR1 SGHDT and CDR2 YYEEEE. The CDR3 loop spans 15 amino acids. CDR3 sequence reads: CASSRGPDPSHEQYF.